Below are 5 T cell receptor beta chains sequenced from a single sample in a study of blood T cell repertoires in COVID-19. Method: immunoSEQ multiplex PCR; TCRdb's copy keeps in-frame clones and lacks some. Of around 340,000 clones in the sample, 80% to 90% were seen once. The sample consisted of peripheral blood. These receptors all come from a man aged 25 to 40 with active or convalescent COVID-19.

J is TRBJ2-7 and V is TRBV7-2; no clear D. Trimming pared 1 base from V and 2 bases from J, leaving 12 bases between. This CDR3 has 15 amino acids. CDR1 and CDR2 from the germline V gene are SGHTA and FQGNSA. CDR3 nucleotides: TGTGCCAGCAGCTTAGGCTCCCAGTTCACCTACGAGCAGTACTTC. It encodes CASSLGSQFTYEQYF. The full variable domain, its missing parts supplied by reference TRBV7-2 and TRBJ2-7, is GAGVSQSPSNKVTEKGKDVELRCDPISGHTALYWYRQSLGQGLEFLIYFQGNSAPDKSGLPSDRFSAERTGGSVSTLTIQRTQQEDSAVYLCASSLGSQFTYEQYFGPGTRLTVT.

The rearrangement uses TRBV10-2 and TRBJ1-1; no firm D call. This CDR3 has 14 residues. Looked up from germline, CDR1 is WSHSY and CDR2 is SAAADI. Trimming removed 3 bases from V and 4 bases from J, with 12 bases in between. The CDR3 DNA follows: TGCGCCAGCAGTGAAGGCGAGGGAGTCACTGAAGCTTTCTTT. The encoded protein is CASSEGEGVTEAFF.

The J gene is TRBJ1-2, the V gene TRBV6-6; 8 bases fit TRBD1. This CDR3 region has 14 residues. V gave up 1 base and J gave up 8 bases; unmatched junction bases: 6. The germline gives CDR1 MNHNY, CDR2 SVGAGI (reference sequence). CDR3 protein: CASSYYTGTGGYTF. The CDR3 DNA follows: TGTGCCAGCAGTTACTATACCGGGACAGGAGGCTACACCTTC.

The CDR3 sequence: CASSAGTKGRDQPQHF. CDR3 bases: TGCGCCAGCAGTGCCGGGACAAAAGGGAGGGATCAGCCCCAGCATTTT. The chain couples TRBV10-1 to TRBJ1-5; a possible D gene is TRBD1 (6 bases). The length of the CDR3 is 16 residues. Trimming pared 4 bases from V and 5 bases from J, leaving 18 bases between. CDR1 WNHNN and CDR2 SYGVQD come from the germline V gene (reference sequence).

The chain couples TRBV4-1 to TRBJ1-2; tentative D call: TRBD1 (6 bases). The V gene's germline CDR1 is MGHRA and CDR2 YSYEKL. The CDR3 totals 14 residues. Trimming removed 0 bases at V and 8 bases at J, with 13 bases between. The CDR3 bases are TGCGCCAGCAGCCAAGAAAGGGGGACTAGGGGCTACACCTTC. This sequence encodes CASSQERGTRGYTF.